The rows below give T cell receptor beta chains drawn from one sample of a study of T cells in Graves' hyperthyroidism and ophthalmopathy. From the multiplex PCR reads, TCRdb called clonotypes with MiXCR, one entry per CDR3 protein. The data contain about 600,000 distinct CDR3 sequences, 14% of them singletons. The source material was blood. These receptors all stem from a woman in her late teens or twenties with Graves' ophthalmopathy. CDR3s leave out the opening cysteine and the closing phenylalanine or tryptophan.

TRBJ2-6 | TRBV7-3 | ASSLNPGANVLT
TRBJ1-1 | TRBV7-9 | ASSFPGQQTTEAF
TRBJ2-1 | TRBV9 | ASSHGLAGIDEQF
TRBJ2-7 | TRBV5-5 | ASSLAVTSGWAYEQY
TRBJ2-1 | TRBV6-1 | ASSPGTSGRGSYNEQF
TRBJ2-7 | TRBV14 | ASRPSGGAYEQY
TRBJ2-7 | TRBV20-1 | SARDWAASLYEQY
TRBJ1-1 | TRBV5-1 | ASSFGGQANTEAF
TRBJ2-7 | TRBV7-2 | ASSQLHVRDSPYEQY
TRBJ2-7 | TRBV5-1 | ASSRSSAGAYEQY
TRBJ2-7 | TRBV20-1 | SASGIAGTYEQY
TRBJ2-7 | TRBV25-1 | ASEWDSYEQY
TRBJ1-1 | TRBV5-1 | ASSLVPGAGAHTEAF
TRBJ2-7 | TRBV19 | ASSAGTSGSYEQY
TRBJ2-6 | TRBV12-3/TRBV12-4 | ASSPDRVGANVLT
TRBJ1-5 | TRBV20-1 | SALATRRSNQPQH
TRBJ1-1 | TRBV2 | ASKVSEAF
TRBJ2-3 | TRBV28 | ASAFGGGSNTDTQY
TRBJ2-1 | TRBV28 | ASSVTSSYNEQF
TRBJ2-3 | TRBV29-1 | SVGTSLARDTQY
TRBJ2-1 | TRBV3-1 | ASSLPGLAGNEQF
TRBJ2-1 | TRBV19 | ASSIAGGSYNEQF
TRBJ2-4 | TRBV9 | ASSTGIGTPYNIQY
TRBJ1-5 | TRBV20-1 | SAREQGGQPQH
TRBJ2-7 | TRBV27 | ASRGAGEQY
TRBJ2-5 | TRBV14 | ASSHTGLNVGETQY
TRBJ1-2 | TRBV24-1 | ATSDPGPLGNGYT
TRBJ1-4 | TRBV19 | ASSSTVPATNEKLF
TRBJ1-2 | TRBV2 | ASSDGQGGFGYT
TRBJ2-1 | TRBV2 | ASIVQLAGLTGKQF
TRBJ1-1 | TRBV3-1 | ASSPKGTEAF
TRBJ1-1 | TRBV4-2 | ASSQASWVGNTEAF
TRBJ1-4 | TRBV5-6 | ASSSDRVVEKLF
TRBJ2-1 | TRBV6-6 | ASSYSASGGYNEQF
TRBJ2-6 | TRBV11-3 | ASSLNRDSGANVLT
TRBJ2-7 | TRBV30 | AWSGTSGIYEQY
TRBJ1-1 | TRBV7-9 | ASSLQGVEAF
TRBJ2-7 | TRBV7-9 | ASSRELRVYEQY
TRBJ2-1 | TRBV27 | ASSLWGAQVDEQF
TRBJ2-3 | TRBV27 | ASSFTGETDTQY
TRBJ2-5 | TRBV28 | ASRPRQGGETQY
TRBJ2-1 | TRBV18 | ASSLRLQGNSPNEQF
TRBJ1-2 | TRBV11-2 | ASSLVRGQGAGGYT
TRBJ2-7 | TRBV28 | ASSFQPTLGEQY
TRBJ2-7 | TRBV27 | ASRGKGGTGGYEQY
TRBJ1-1 | TRBV6-1 | ASLNSDRDTEAF
TRBJ2-7 | TRBV12-3/TRBV12-4 | ASSTRAGEQY
TRBJ2-1 | TRBV7-9 | ASSSGLSSYNEQF
TRBJ2-7 | TRBV12-3/TRBV12-4 | ASSIRGAPGY
TRBJ2-1 | TRBV9 | ASSVGRGFGNEQF
TRBJ1-1 | TRBV30 | AWSDPLDRGRTEAF
TRBJ2-5 | TRBV5-1 | ASSLVVSGETQY
TRBJ2-7 | TRBV12-3/TRBV12-4 | ASSKSLEQY
TRBJ1-1 | TRBV18 | ASSPNLGTGGTEAF
TRBJ1-1 | TRBV4-1 | ASKGLEVGLAEAF
TRBJ1-1 | TRBV28 | ASSSAGGSNTEAF
TRBJ2-2 | TRBV28 | ASSLPWREGRIAGELF
TRBJ2-3 | TRBV2 | ASSGDGRTDTQY
TRBJ2-6 | TRBV6-7 | ASSYPPGQVSSGANVLT
TRBJ1-1 | TRBV6-5 | ASSYSGPRGRDVAF